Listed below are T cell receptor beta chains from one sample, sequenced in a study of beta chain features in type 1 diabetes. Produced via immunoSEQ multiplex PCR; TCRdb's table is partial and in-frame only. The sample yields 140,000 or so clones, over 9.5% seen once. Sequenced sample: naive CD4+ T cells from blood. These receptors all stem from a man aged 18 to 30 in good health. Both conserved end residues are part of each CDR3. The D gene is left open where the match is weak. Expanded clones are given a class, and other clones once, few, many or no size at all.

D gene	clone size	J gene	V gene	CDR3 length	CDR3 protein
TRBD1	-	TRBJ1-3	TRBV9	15	CASSQPGTGGNTIYF
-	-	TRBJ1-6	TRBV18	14	CASSDKTATSPLHF
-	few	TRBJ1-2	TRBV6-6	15	CASRPRDFGIRGYTF
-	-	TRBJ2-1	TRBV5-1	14	CASSLTEPYNEQFF
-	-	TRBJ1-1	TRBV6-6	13	CASSPRRDTEAFF
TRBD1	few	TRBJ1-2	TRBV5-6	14	CASSLGTGSFGYTF
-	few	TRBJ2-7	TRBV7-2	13	CASSLAVAGEQYF
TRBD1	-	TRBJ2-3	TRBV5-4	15	CASSLWDRGPDTQYF
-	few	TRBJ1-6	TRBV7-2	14	CASSLQGLGSPLHF
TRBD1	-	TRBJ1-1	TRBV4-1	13	CASTGQGDTEAFF
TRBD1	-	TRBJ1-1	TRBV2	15	CASSEWGQRNTEAFF
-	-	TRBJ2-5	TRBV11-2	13	CASSPRWRETQYF
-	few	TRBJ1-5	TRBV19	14	CASTWSGSNQPQHF
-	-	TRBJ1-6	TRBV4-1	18	CASSQDYVGATYNSPLHF
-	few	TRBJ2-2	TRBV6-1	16	CASSAFGGPNTGELFF
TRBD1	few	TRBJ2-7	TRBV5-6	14	CASSYGTGGREQYF
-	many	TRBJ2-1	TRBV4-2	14	CASSQESIGGSGFF
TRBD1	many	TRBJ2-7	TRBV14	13	CASSRDRGNEQYF
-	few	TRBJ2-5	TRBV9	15	CASSVTPREEETQYF
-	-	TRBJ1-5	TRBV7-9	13	CASSPGTNQPQHF
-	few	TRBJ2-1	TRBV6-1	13	CASSEDHSLEQFF
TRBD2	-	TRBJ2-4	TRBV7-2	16	CASSLVIQRGKNIQYF
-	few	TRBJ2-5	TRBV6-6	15	CASNAAGVVQETQYF
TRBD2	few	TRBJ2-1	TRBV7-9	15	CASSLMGTSSLAQFF
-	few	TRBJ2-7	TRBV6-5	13	CASSPPTEGEQYF
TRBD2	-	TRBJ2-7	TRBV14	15	CASSQNPSGIYEQYF
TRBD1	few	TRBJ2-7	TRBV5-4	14	CASSLRQGVYEQYF
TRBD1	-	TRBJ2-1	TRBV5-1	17	CASSLTGGTSSYNEQFF
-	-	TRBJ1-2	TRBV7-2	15	CASSLAVGRNYGYTF
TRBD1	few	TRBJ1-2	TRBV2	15	CASIIPGQGSYGYTF
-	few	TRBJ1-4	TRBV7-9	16	CASSLQGGLGNEKLFF
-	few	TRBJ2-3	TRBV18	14	CASSPLRSTDTQYF
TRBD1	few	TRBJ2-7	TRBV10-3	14	CAISESGTGDEQYF
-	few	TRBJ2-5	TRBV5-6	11	CASSSQETQYF
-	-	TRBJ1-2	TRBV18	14	CASSPQDQNYGYTF
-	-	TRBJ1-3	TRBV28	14	CASTPGELGNTIYF
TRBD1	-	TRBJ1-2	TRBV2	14	CASSLQGVDYGYTF
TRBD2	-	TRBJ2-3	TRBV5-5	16	CASSLLAGASTDTQYF
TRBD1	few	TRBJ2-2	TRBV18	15	CASSPRQGNTGELFF
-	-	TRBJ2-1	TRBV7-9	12	CASSPGREEQFF
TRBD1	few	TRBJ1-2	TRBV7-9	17	CASSFPPWPAGQGRYTF
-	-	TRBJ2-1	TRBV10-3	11	CAISPGNEQFF
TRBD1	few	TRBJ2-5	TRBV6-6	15	CASSSGTGGLETQYF
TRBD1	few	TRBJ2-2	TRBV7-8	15	CASSITGTGTGELFF